This T cell receptor beta chain was profiled in a study of control samples from healthy donors and cancer patients. Profiled with immunoSEQ multiplex PCR; TCRdb holds only in-frame clones, not every one. Found here are about 130,000 clones, approximately 92% of them singletons; the top ten hold 0.55% to 0.65%. CDR3 length: 15 residues. The germline V and J ends were trimmed by 6 bases and 6 bases, with 18 bases remaining between them. From germline, CDR1 is LNHDA and CDR2 SQIVND (reference sequence). The source is a man aged 80 or over with head and neck cancer. The sequencing input was PBMCs. The J gene is TRBJ2-1, the V gene TRBV19; D is unresolved. Written as DNA, the CDR3 is TGTGCCAGTAGCCCCGGCTACAGCCTTGGCAATGAGCAGTTCTTC. Translated, it gives CASSPGYSLGNEQFF.